This T cell receptor (beta chain) was obtained from a study of T cell responses to AZD1222 COVID-19 vaccine. Germline assignment: CDR1 LGHDT and CDR2 YNNKEL (reference sequence). With 4 bases removed from V and 4 bases from J, the gap between germline ends came to 11 bases. The CDR3 is 15 amino acids. The repertoire was sequenced with immunoSEQ multiplex PCR; TCRdb's copy has only in-frame clones and lacks some. Of roughly 90,000 clones listed, 80% to 90% are singletons. Only one count was recorded for this clone. The antigen is not known. Study-wide findings and caveats: It should be noted that donors were predominantly white British and more often female, and clonal diversity was possibly underestimated. Breadth and depth of Spike-specific TCRs rose after two AZD1222 doses. Nearly half of spike-specific TCRs reportedly go after variant regions that carry no mutations.

Here the sequenced sample was peripheral blood, taken 28 days after the second AZD1222 dose. The V and J genes are TRBV3-1 (or the pseudogene TRBV3-2) and TRBJ2-6, with no clear D. The clonotype was recovered from an adult who received the AZD1222 COVID-19 vaccine. CDR3: CASSRPPAGANVLTF. The CDR3 region has the DNA TGTGCCAGCAGCCGACCACCCGCCGGGGCCAACGTCCTGACTTTC.